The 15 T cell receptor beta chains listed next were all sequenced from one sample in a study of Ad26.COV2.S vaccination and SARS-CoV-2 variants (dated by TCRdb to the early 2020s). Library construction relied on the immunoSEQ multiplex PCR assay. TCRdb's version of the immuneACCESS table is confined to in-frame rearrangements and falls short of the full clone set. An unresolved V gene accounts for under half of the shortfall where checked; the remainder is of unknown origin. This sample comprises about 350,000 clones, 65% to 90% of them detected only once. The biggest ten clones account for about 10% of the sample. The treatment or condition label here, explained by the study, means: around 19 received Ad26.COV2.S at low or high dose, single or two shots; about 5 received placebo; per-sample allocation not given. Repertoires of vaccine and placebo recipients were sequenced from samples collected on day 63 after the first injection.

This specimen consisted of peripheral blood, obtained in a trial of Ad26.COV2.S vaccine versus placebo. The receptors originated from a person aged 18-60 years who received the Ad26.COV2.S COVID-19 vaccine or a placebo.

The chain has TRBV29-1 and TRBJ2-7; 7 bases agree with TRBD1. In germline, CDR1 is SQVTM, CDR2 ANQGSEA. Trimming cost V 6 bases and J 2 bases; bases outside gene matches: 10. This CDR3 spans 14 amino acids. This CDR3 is CSVGPGQGAYEQYF. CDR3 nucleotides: TGCAGCGTAGGCCCGGGGCAGGGGGCCTACGAGCAGTACTTC.

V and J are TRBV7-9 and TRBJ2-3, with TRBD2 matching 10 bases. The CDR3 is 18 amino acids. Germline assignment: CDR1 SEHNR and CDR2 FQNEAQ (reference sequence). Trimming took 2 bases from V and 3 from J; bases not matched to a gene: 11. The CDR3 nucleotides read TGTGCCAGCAGCTTAAGTCGGCTAGCGGGAGTCGCGACAGATACGCAGTATTTT. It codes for CASSLSRLAGVATDTQYF.

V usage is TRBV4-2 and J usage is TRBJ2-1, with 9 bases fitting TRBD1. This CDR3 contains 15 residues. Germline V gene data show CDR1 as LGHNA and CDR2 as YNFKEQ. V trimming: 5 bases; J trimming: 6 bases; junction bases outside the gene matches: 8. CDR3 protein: CASSAGQGVSNEQFF. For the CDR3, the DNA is TGTGCCAGCAGCGCGGGACAGGGAGTAAGCAATGAGCAGTTCTTC.

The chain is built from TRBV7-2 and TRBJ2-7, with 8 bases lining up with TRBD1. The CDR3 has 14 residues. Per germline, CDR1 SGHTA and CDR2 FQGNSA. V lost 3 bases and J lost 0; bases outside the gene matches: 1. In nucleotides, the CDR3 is TGTGCCAGCAGCTTTGGACAGGGCTCCTACGAGCAGTACTTC. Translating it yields CASSFGQGSYEQYF.

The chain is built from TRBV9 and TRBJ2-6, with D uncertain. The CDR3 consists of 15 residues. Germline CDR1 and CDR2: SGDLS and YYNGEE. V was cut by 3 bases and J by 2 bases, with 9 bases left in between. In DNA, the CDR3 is TGTGCCAGCAGCGCCGACGTCACTGGGGCCAACGTCCTGACTTTC. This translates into CASSADVTGANVLTF.

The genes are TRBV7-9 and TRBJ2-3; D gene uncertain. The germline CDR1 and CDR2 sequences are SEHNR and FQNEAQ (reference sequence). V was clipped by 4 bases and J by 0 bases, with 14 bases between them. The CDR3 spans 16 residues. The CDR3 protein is CASSSPASTSTDTQYF. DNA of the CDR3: TGTGCCAGCAGCTCGCCGGCCTCTACAAGCACAGATACGCAGTATTTT.

The CDR3 spells CASSVDAGINQPQHF. Written as DNA, the CDR3 is TGTGCCAGTAGTGTCGACGCCGGGATCAATCAGCCCCAGCATTTT. This chain links TRBV19 with TRBJ1-5; D gene unclear. The CDR3 contains 15 residues. Germline CDR1 and CDR2: LNHDA and SQIVND (reference sequence). Deletions cut 5 bases from V and 3 bases from J, with 14 bases between.

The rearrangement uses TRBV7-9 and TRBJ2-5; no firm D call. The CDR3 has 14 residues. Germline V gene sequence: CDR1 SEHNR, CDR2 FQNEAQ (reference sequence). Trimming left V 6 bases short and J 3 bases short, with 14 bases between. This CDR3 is CASSTTALEETQYF. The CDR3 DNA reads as TGTGCCAGCAGTACGACGGCCCTGGAAGAGACCCAGTACTTC.

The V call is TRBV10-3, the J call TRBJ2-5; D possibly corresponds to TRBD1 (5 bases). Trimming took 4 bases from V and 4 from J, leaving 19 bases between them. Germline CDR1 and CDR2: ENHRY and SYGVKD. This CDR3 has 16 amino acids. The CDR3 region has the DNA TGTGCCATCAGTGCAGTGGCAGGGAAAGGGGTAGAGACCCAGTACTTC. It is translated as CAISAVAGKGVETQYF.

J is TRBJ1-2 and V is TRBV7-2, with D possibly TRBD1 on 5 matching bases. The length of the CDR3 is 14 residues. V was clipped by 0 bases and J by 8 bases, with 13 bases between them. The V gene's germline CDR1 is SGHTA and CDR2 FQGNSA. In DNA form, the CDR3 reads TGTGCCAGCAGCTTAGCGATACCGGGGGAAGGCTACACCTTC. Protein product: CASSLAIPGEGYTF.

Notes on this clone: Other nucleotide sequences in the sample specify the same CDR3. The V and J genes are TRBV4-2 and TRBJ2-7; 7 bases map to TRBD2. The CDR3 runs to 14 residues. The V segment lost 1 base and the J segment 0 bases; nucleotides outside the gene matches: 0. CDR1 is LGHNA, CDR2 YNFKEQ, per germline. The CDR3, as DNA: TGTGCCAGCAGCCAAGGCGGGAGCTCCTACGAGCAGTACTTC. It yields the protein CASSQGGSSYEQYF.

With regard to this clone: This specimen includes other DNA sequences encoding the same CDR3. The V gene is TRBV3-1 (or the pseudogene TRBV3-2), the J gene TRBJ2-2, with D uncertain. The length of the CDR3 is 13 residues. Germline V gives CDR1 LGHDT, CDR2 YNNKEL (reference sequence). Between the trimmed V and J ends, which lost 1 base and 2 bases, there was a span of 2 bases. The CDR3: CASSQANTGELFF. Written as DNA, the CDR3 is TGTGCCAGCAGCCAAGCAAACACCGGGGAGCTGTTTTTT.

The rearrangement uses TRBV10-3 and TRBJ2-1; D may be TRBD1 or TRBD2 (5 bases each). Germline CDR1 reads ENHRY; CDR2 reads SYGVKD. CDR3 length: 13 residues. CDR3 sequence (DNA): TGTGCGGTGGGGCGGGTTAACTACAATGAGCAGTTCTTC. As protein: CAVGRVNYNEQFF.

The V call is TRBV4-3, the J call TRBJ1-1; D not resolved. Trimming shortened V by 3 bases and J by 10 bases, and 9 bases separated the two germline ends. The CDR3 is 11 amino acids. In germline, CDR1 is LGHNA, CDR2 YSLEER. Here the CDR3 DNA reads TGCGCCAGCAGCCACTCTTGTACAGCTTTCTTT. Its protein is CASSHSCTAFF.

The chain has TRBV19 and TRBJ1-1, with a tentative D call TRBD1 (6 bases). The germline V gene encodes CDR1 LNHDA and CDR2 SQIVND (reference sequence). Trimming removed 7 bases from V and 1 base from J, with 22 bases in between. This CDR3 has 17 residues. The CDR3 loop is CASKETGASNGNTEAFF. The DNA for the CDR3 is TGTGCCAGTAAAGAGACAGGCGCCTCGAATGGGAACACTGAAGCTTTCTTT. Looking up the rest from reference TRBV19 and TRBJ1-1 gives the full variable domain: DGGITQSPKYLFRKEGQNVTLSCEQNLNHDAMYWYRQDPGQGLRLIYYSQIVNDFQKGDIAEGYSVSREKKESFPLTVTSAQKNPTAFYLCASKETGASNGNTEAFFGQGTRLTVV.